This entry lists 32 T cell receptor beta chains sequenced from one sample in a study of T-cell memory formation after mild COVID-19. One entry per CDR3 protein results from TCRdb running MiXCR on the 5' RACE reads. The top ten hold roughly a fifth of the sample, which has approximately 260,000 distinct CDR3 sequences, around 15% seen once. The sequencing sample was made of PBMCs or a T cell subset sorted from them (not recorded which). Receptors were obtained from a man between 18 and 35 years old who had mild COVID-19 (a few samples of this study predate the infection). Cell type and time point are not known.

This rearrangement joins TRBV5-1 to TRBJ2-4; either TRBD1 or TRBD2 may fit D (5 bases each). CDR3 length equals 15 residues. CDR1 and CDR2 (germline): SGHRS, YFSETQ. The V gene lost 0 bases and the J gene lost 8 bases, with 15 bases spanning the gap. The CDR3 bases are TGCGCCAGCAGCTTGGCCGGGGCCAGAGCGGACATTCAGTACTTC. As protein: CASSLAGARADIQYF.

This clonotype showed up just a few times. The chain has TRBV7-8 and TRBJ1-3; 11 nucleotides line up with TRBD1. Germline V lookup: CDR1 SGHVS, CDR2 FQNEAQ. V gave up 5 bases and J gave up 2 bases; unmatched junction bases: 2. This CDR3 region has 15 residues. CDR3 loop: CASSGGQGAGNTIYF. CDR3 in DNA: TGTGCCAGCAGCGGGGGACAGGGGGCTGGAAACACCATATATTTT.

This chain links TRBV4-2 with TRBJ1-4; D remains unclear. This CDR3 has 15 residues. V was trimmed by 0 bases and J by 5 bases, leaving 10 bases between them. Looked up from germline, CDR1 is LGHNA and CDR2 is YNFKEQ. This CDR3 is CASSQEVRGNEKLFF. DNA of the CDR3: TGTGCCAGCAGCCAAGAGGTCCGGGGAAATGAAAAACTGTTTTTT.

This clonotype has more than one count but fewer than ten. The CDR3: CSVINSPRGGYGYTF. CDR3 DNA: TGCAGCGTTATAAACTCTCCGCGTGGGGGCTATGGCTACACCTTC. The chain employs TRBV29-1 and TRBJ1-2; a weak D match, TRBD1 (5 bases). CDR3 length equals 15 residues. Germline V gives CDR1 SQVTM, CDR2 ANQGSEA. Trimming cost V 5 bases and J 4 bases, with 20 bases left between them.

In this sample, this clonotype turned up a few times. The J gene is TRBJ2-5, the V gene TRBV5-4; D might be TRBD1 (5 bases). The ends were cut back, 4 bases at V and 2 bases at J, with 15 bases in the middle. This CDR3 spans 15 amino acids. The germline V gene has CDR1 SGHNT and CDR2 YYREEE (reference sequence). CDR3 loop: CASSVPGLGQETQYF. CDR3 coding DNA: TGTGCCAGCAGCGTACCAGGGTTGGGTCAAGAGACCCAGTACTTC.

The chain couples TRBV10-3 to TRBJ2-1; tentative D call: TRBD2 (7 bases). The CDR3 is made up of 20 amino acids. The germline gives CDR1 ENHRY, CDR2 SYGVKD. The ends were cut back, 8 bases at V and 8 bases at J, with 37 bases in the middle. This CDR3 reads CAIPKGFGGGALTGVDEQFF. The CDR3 nucleotides are TGTGCCATCCCTAAAGGGTTTGGAGGGGGGGCATTAACGGGTGTCGATGAGCAGTTCTTC.

There are a few counts of this clonotype. The chain combines TRBV29-1 with TRBJ2-3; D possibly corresponds to TRBD1 (6 bases). V gave up 7 bases and J gave up 0 bases, with 14 bases separating them. The CDR3 has 14 amino acids. The germline V gene has CDR1 SQVTM and CDR2 ANQGSEA. The CDR3: CSASGTPSTDTQYF. CDR3 sequence (DNA): TGCAGCGCGTCCGGGACACCTAGCACAGATACGCAGTATTTT.

This clonotype has just a few counts. CDR3 DNA sequence: TGTGCCAGCAGCCCGGGACCGACCTACACCGGGGAGCTGTTTTTT. Its translation: CASSPGPTYTGELFF. This sequence joins TRBV7-2 and TRBJ2-2; the D call may be TRBD1 or TRBD2 (5 bases each). Per germline, CDR1 SGHTA and CDR2 FQGNSA. The length of the CDR3 is 15 residues. Trimming left V 5 bases short and J 3 bases short, with 13 bases between.

This clonotype was observed a handful of times. CDR3 bases: TGTGCCAGCAGCTTGGAACTATACCAGCCCCAGCATTTT. Its translation: CASSLELYQPQHF. The V and J genes are TRBV5-8 and TRBJ1-5; D is ambiguous. The length of the CDR3 is 13 residues. Germline lookup yields CDR1 SGHTS and CDR2 YDEGEE. Trimming cost V 0 bases and J 7 bases, with 8 bases left between them.

The gene calls are TRBV11-3 and TRBJ1-1; perhaps TRBD1 as D (6 bases). Per germline, CDR1 SGHNT and CDR2 YENEEA. The germline V and J ends were trimmed by 5 bases and 4 bases, with 11 bases remaining between them. The CDR3 sequence is 13 residues long. The CDR3 here is CASSLGQFTEAFF. DNA for the CDR3: TGTGCCAGCAGCCTCGGACAGTTCACTGAAGCTTTCTTT.

The sample holds a few counts of this clonotype. The chain carries TRBV6-5 and TRBJ2-3, with 8 bases lining up with TRBD1. Germline V gives CDR1 MNHEY, CDR2 SVGAGI. The CDR3 extends over 16 amino acids. V was clipped by 0 bases and J by 0 bases; unmatched bases: 2. The CDR3 region is CASSYSTGASTDTQYF. The CDR3 coding sequence is TGTGCCAGCAGTTACTCGACAGGGGCCAGCACAGATACGCAGTATTTT.

This chain uses TRBV7-9 with TRBJ1-2; perhaps TRBD1 as D (5 bases). V was trimmed by 1 base and J by 2 bases, leaving 11 bases between them. The CDR3 sequence is 15 residues long. CDR1 is SEHNR and CDR2 is FQNEAQ in the germline V gene (reference sequence). CDR3 DNA: TGTGCCAGCAGCTTAGTTTGGGGGGTGAACTATGGCTACACCTTC. Protein product: CASSLVWGVNYGYTF.

The chain couples TRBV12-3 or TRBV12-4 to TRBJ2-2; tentative D call: TRBD1 (5 bases). The CDR3 is made up of 14 amino acids. V shed 7 bases and J shed 2 bases, with 11 bases lying between them. CDR3 DNA sequence: TGTGCCAGCACTAATCAGGGTAACACCGGGGAGCTGTTTTTT. It codes for CASTNQGNTGELFF.

The genes are TRBV6-1 and TRBJ1-5; 10 nucleotides line up with TRBD1. J lost 3 bases, V lost 6 bases, and 5 bases had no gene match. This CDR3 is 15 amino acids long. Germline V lookup: CDR1 MNHNS, CDR2 SASEGT. CDR3 in DNA: TGTGCCAGCAGGGCGGACAGGGGGGACAATCAGCCCCAGCATTTT. This sequence encodes CASRADRGDNQPQHF.

This clonotype has a handful of counts. The chain is built from TRBV6-5 and TRBJ1-6; tentative D call: TRBD1 (5 bases). This CDR3 has 16 amino acids. Germline CDR1 and CDR2: MNHEY and SVGAGI. V was cut by 5 bases and J by 0 bases, with 11 bases left in between. DNA of the CDR3: TGTGCCAGCAGTCCCTTCGACAGCTCCTATAATTCACCCCTCCACTTT. It specifies CASSPFDSSYNSPLHF.

This clonotype was seen repeatedly, ten times or more. The chain has TRBV30 and TRBJ1-5; no definite D call. The germline V gene has CDR1 GTSNPN and CDR2 SVGIG (reference sequence). V was pared by 0 bases and J by 4 bases, with 7 bases between. The CDR3 totals 13 residues. The CDR3 spells CAWSVRENQPQHF. The DNA of the CDR3 is TGTGCCTGGAGTGTAAGGGAGAATCAGCCCCAGCATTTT.

This clonotype was seen many times. The rearrangement uses TRBV5-1 and TRBJ1-6; 7 bases agree with TRBD1. This CDR3 has 14 amino acids. CDR1 and CDR2 (germline): SGHRS, YFSETQ. V lost 1 base and J lost 8; bases outside the gene matches: 3. The DNA of the CDR3 is TGCGCCAGCAGCTTGATCACAGGGGATTCACCCCTCCACTTT. It yields the protein CASSLITGDSPLHF.

This chain links TRBV12-3 or TRBV12-4 with TRBJ1-1; D perhaps matches TRBD1 (5 bases). This CDR3 is 13 amino acids long. Trimming took 1 base from V and 9 from J, leaving 12 bases between them. CDR3 DNA sequence: TGTGCCAGCAGTTTAGTGGGGCAGGGTAAAGCTTTCTTT. This sequence encodes CASSLVGQGKAFF.

The rearrangement joins TRBV20-1 to TRBJ2-7, with a possible D match to TRBD1 (5 bases). The germline V gene encodes CDR1 DFQATT and CDR2 SNEGSKA (reference sequence). There are 14 residues in the CDR3. Trimming stripped 0 bases from V and 4 bases from J, with 13 bases between. The CDR3 spells CSARDDSNTYEQYV. The CDR3 DNA follows: TGCAGTGCTAGAGACGACAGTAACACTTACGAGCAGTACGTC.

The CDR3 region is CASSVGQGWQYF. CDR3 sequence (DNA): TGTGCCAGCAGCGTCGGACAGGGATGGCAGTACTTC. The V call is TRBV6-2 or TRBV6-3, the J call TRBJ2-7; 8 nucleotides agree with TRBD1. The CDR3 sequence is 12 residues long. V lost 6 bases, J lost 9 bases, and 7 bases stayed unmatched. Germline V gene lookup returns CDR1 MNHEY and CDR2 SVGEGT.

This clonotype was recorded many times. The rearrangement uses TRBV6-2 or TRBV6-3 and TRBJ2-4, with no clear D. CDR3 length: 16 residues. V was pared by 0 bases and J by 2 bases, with 11 bases between. Germline-derived CDR1 and CDR2 are MNHEY and SVGEGT. The CDR3 spells CASSYSKWLTKNIQYF. DNA for the CDR3: TGTGCCAGCAGTTACTCGAAATGGCTAACCAAAAACATTCAGTACTTC.

The chain uses TRBV5-4 and TRBJ2-1; the D gene is possibly TRBD1 (5 bases). This CDR3 contains 15 residues. Trimming removed 1 base at V and 1 base at J, with 9 bases between. Germline CDR1 reads SGHNT; CDR2 reads YYREEE (reference sequence). The CDR3 here is CASSLTQGSYNEQFF. CDR3 DNA: TGTGCCAGCAGCTTGACGCAGGGATCCTACAATGAGCAGTTCTTC.

This chain links TRBV28 with TRBJ1-1; 7 bases match TRBD1. CDR3 size: 15 residues. CDR1 is MDHEN, CDR2 SYDVKM, per germline. The V segment lost 5 bases and the J segment 2 bases; nucleotides outside the gene matches: 8. The CDR3 protein is CASSPIDRVNTEAFF. For the CDR3, the DNA is TGTGCCAGCAGTCCGATCGACAGGGTAAACACTGAAGCTTTCTTT.

This clonotype was picked up a small number of times. The CDR3 DNA is TGTGCCAGCAGCGCCGGGGCCCAAGAGACCCAGTACTTC. Its translation: CASSAGAQETQYF. The chain uses TRBV7-3 and TRBJ2-5, with D possibly being TRBD1 or TRBD2 (5 bases each). The V gene lost 5 bases and the J gene lost 1 base, with 8 bases spanning the gap. The length of the CDR3 is 13 residues. Per germline, CDR1 SGHTA and CDR2 FQGTGA. Using reference TRBV7-3 and TRBJ2-5 for the parts outside the CDR3, the full variable domain is GAGVSQTPSNKVTEKGKYVELRCDPISGHTALYWYRQSLGQGPEFLIYFQGTGAADDSGLPNDRFFAVRPEGSVSTLKIQRTERGDSAVYLCASSAGAQETQYFGPGTRLLVL.

CDR3 DNA: TGTGCCAGCAGTGACGGGACAGGGGGCAACACCGGGGAGCTGTTTTTT. Translated, it gives CASSDGTGGNTGELFF. The chain combines TRBV6-4 with TRBJ2-2, with 12 bases aligning to TRBD1. The germline CDR1 and CDR2 sequences are MRHNA and SNTAGT. This CDR3 is 16 amino acids long. V trimming: 2 bases; J trimming: 2 bases; junction bases outside the gene matches: 0.

This clonotype was detected only a few times. The chain has TRBV7-9 and TRBJ2-1; a weak D match, TRBD2 (7 bases). Germline V gene sequence: CDR1 SEHNR, CDR2 FQNEAQ (reference sequence). Trimming took 1 base from V and 0 from J, leaving 13 bases between them. CDR3 length equals 17 residues. The chain's CDR3 is CASSLGGRGSSYNEQFF. For the CDR3, the DNA is TGTGCCAGCAGCTTAGGTGGGAGGGGGAGCTCCTACAATGAGCAGTTCTTC.

This clonotype came up a few times. This rearrangement joins TRBV2 to TRBJ1-2; 7 bases align to TRBD1. This CDR3 has 12 residues. Per the germline V gene, CDR1 is SNHLY and CDR2 is FYNNEI. V lost 9 bases to trimming and J lost 4 bases; unmatched junction nucleotides: 5. CDR3 sequence: CASIDRAYGYTF. The CDR3 DNA reads as TGTGCCAGTATTGACAGGGCCTATGGCTACACCTTC.

The table lists this clonotype with a few counts. The V and J genes are TRBV5-1 and TRBJ2-6, with D possibly TRBD1 on 6 matching bases. Germline V lookup: CDR1 SGHRS, CDR2 YFSETQ. There are 18 residues in the CDR3. The ends were cut back, 0 bases at V and 4 bases at J, with 17 bases in the middle. The CDR3 coding sequence is TGCGCCAGCAGCTTGGCGGGATACAGGGCATCGGGGGCCAACGTCCTGACTTTC. Its translation is CASSLAGYRASGANVLTF.

The chain joins TRBV9 to TRBJ1-2; TRBD1 is a possible D gene (5 bases). CDR1 and CDR2 (germline): SGDLS, YYNGEE. Trimming shortened V by 0 bases and J by 6 bases, and 6 bases separated the two germline ends. The CDR3 is made up of 12 amino acids. CDR3 loop: CASSVGGDGYTF. The CDR3 DNA reads TGTGCCAGCAGCGTAGGAGGGGATGGCTACACCTTC.

The chain carries TRBV10-2 and TRBJ2-3; D may be TRBD2 (6 bases). The CDR3 consists of 14 residues. CDR1 is WSHSY, CDR2 SAAADI, per germline. The ends were cut back, 9 bases at V and 2 bases at J, with 15 bases in the middle. The CDR3 DNA follows: TGCGCCAGTGGGCGGGACCGCACCACAGATACGCAGTATTTT. It translates to CASGRDRTTDTQYF.

The V and J genes are TRBV7-3 and TRBJ2-3; weak D call: TRBD2 (6 bases). CDR3 size: 17 residues. V was pared by 5 bases and J by 2 bases, with 20 bases between. Germline assignment: CDR1 SGHTA and CDR2 FQGTGA. CDR3 DNA: TGTGCCAGCAGCACCCGGGATGGGCGGGAAAACACAGATACGCAGTATTTT. Its translation is CASSTRDGRENTDTQYF. Looking up the rest from reference TRBV7-3 and TRBJ2-3 gives the full variable domain: GAGVSQTPSNKVTEKGKYVELRCDPISGHTALYWYRQSLGQGPEFLIYFQGTGAADDSGLPNDRFFAVRPEGSVSTLKIQRTERGDSAVYLCASSTRDGRENTDTQYFGPGTRLTVL.

This clonotype came up a few times. The V and J genes are TRBV29-1 and TRBJ2-3; D gene unclear. Germline CDR1 and CDR2: SQVTM and ANQGSEA. Between the trimmed V and J ends, which lost 3 bases and 0 bases, there was a span of 10 bases. CDR3 length equals 14 residues. The CDR3 here is CSVEPEDSTDTQYF. Here the CDR3 DNA reads TGCAGCGTTGAGCCCGAGGATAGCACAGATACGCAGTATTTT.